This T cell receptor beta chain was retrieved from a study of control samples from healthy donors and cancer patients. The CDR3 length is 17 residues. Germline V gene sequence: CDR1 KGHSH, CDR2 LQKENI. V lost 3 bases to trimming and J lost 1 base; unmatched junction nucleotides: 10. The assay was immunoSEQ multiplex PCR, and TCRdb's table has in-frame clones only and misses some. Among approximately 86,000 clones listed, approximately 93% were seen once. This receptor was obtained from a woman in her thirties in good health. V is TRBV18 and J is TRBJ2-7; 9 positions match TRBD1. The specimen sequenced was blood. The CDR3 sequence is CASSPGTGSFRSYEQYF. CDR3 nucleotide sequence: TGTGCCAGCTCACCTGGGACAGGGAGCTTCCGATCCTACGAGCAGTACTTC. Together with reference TRBV18 and TRBJ2-7, the CDR3 gives the full variable domain: NAGVMQNPRHLVRRRGQEARLRCSPMKGHSHVYWYRQLPEEGLKFMVYLQKENIIDESGMPKERFSAEFPKEGPSILRIQQVVRGDSAAYFCASSPGTGSFRSYEQYFGPGTRLTVT.